Included here is one TCR beta chain sequence, with context. Measured with immunoSEQ multiplex PCR; TCRdb has only the in-frame clones, and not every one. This table holds some 180,000 clones, about 89% found once. The source of the sample is a study of cytomegalovirus exposure and HLA in healthy donors. Looked up from germline, CDR1 is MNHEY and CDR2 is SMNVEV (reference sequence). V lost 8 bases and J 0 bases, leaving 12 bases between the germline ends. This CDR3 contains 14 residues. The chain links TRBV27 to TRBJ2-3; D not certain. The source of this sequence is a man younger than 40 in good health and CMV-seropositive. Sequencing used PBMCs. The CDR3 region has the DNA TGTGCCAGCGCAGACCGGTCTAGCACAGATACGCAGTATTTT. It yields the protein CASADRSSTDTQYF.